This entry concerns a single TCR beta chain. This specimen comes from a study of blood T cell repertoires in COVID-19. On the study more broadly: The origin of the acute and convalescent COVID-19 samples was the United States, Italy and Spain. From T cells, B-cell-depleted T cells, or PBMCs came the material, which was cDNA or gDNA.

The CDR3 is made up of 17 amino acids. Germline V lookup: CDR1 LGHDT, CDR2 YNNKEL (reference sequence). The ends lost 0 bases at V and 1 base at J; junction bases unmatched: 7. Study processing details: For nucleated cells, counts were estimated from reference gene primer amplification. Profiled with immunoSEQ multiplex PCR; TCRdb holds only in-frame clones, not every one. V and J calls and clone size come straight from that table; D and trimming were deduced from the DNA. Altogether some 190,000 clones are present, 75% to 90% being singletons, with the ten largest covering more than 2.5%. This TCR derives from a man in his 60s with acute or convalescent COVID-19. Sequenced sample: peripheral blood. The chain uses TRBV3-1 (or the pseudogene TRBV3-2) and TRBJ2-3; TRBD2 matches 7 bases. CDR3 bases: TGTGCCAGCAGCCAAGATCGTCCAGCGGGGCGCACAGATACGCAGTATTTT. This gives the protein CASSQDRPAGRTDTQYF.